Reported below is one T cell receptor beta chain. No antigen is known for it. Base quality data are lacking; no much larger clone is found one base away. Each collaborating institution followed its own protocols to collect whole blood in K2EDTA tubes. For TCRbeta analysis, collaborators shipped samples in one of three forms: frozen whole blood, isolated PBMCs, or DNA extracted from either of those sample types. The entry originates in a study of blood T cell repertoires in COVID-19 (dated by TCRdb to 2018 to 2021). With regard to the full study: Samples from collaborators originated in the United States, Italy and Spain and spanned both the acute and convalescent phases of COVID-19. The material from the prospective study consisted of cDNA or gDNA derived from T cells, B-cell-depleted T cells, or PBMCs. The dataset comprised deeply sampled blood TCRbeta repertoires from subjects exposed to, actively infected with, or recovered from COVID-19. The repertoires were released in a freely available public database meant as a resource for research on the immune response to SARS-CoV-2. The samples were drawn from two sources: the first 160 participants of the ongoing ImmuneRACE study, and approximately 1,300 subjects contributed by 6 global collaborators. A de-identified subject ID, COVID-19 status, age in years and sex were almost always included in the sample metadata. HLA class I and class II types, where available, came from metadata supplied by the sample provider rather than from assay-based typing. What the authors observed across the whole study: The amount of clinical and demographic metadata varied by source and participant and was provided uncurated.

The immunoSEQ Assay, a bias-controlled multiplex PCR, was used to amplify TCRbeta CDR3 regions from genomic DNA. The authors' pipeline ran thus. Within the assay, amplification of reference gene primers was used to estimate how many nucleated cells each sample contained. To quantify the absolute abundance of each unique TCRbeta CDR3 rearrangement, sequence reads were collapsed and filtered. For each sample, productive Simpson clonality was calculated by taking the square root of Simpson's diversity index across productive rearrangements. In TCRdb, the immuneACCESS table is reduced to in-frame sequences with V and J assigned. These tables do not hold every clone; where another copy was compared, an unresolved V gene accounts for under half, and the others remain unexplained. Clonal size and the V and J genes are those of that table, whereas D and trimming came from the DNA. The sample table contains 100,000 to 130,000 clones; only one count was recorded for around 90% of them. The ten largest clones represent 4.9% of the sample.

The CDR3 holds 15 amino acids from the cysteine to the phenylalanine. Only the CDR3 portion is preserved as DNA: 45 bases, with reading frame beginning at the first base. As encoded in the germline V gene, CDR1 is SGHTA while CDR2 is FQGNSA. The trim is 2 bases for V and 5 bases for J, with a gap of 10 bases between the germline ends. The sequenced material came from peripheral blood. The TCR sequence derives from a man aged 35-49 years with active or convalescent COVID-19. The sequence links TRBV7-2 to TRBJ1-6; the D gene lacks a confident call. The nucleotide sequence is given as TGTGCCAGCAGCTTATTTAGTACAGATAATTCACCCCTCCACTTT. It is translated as CASSLFSTDNSPLHF.